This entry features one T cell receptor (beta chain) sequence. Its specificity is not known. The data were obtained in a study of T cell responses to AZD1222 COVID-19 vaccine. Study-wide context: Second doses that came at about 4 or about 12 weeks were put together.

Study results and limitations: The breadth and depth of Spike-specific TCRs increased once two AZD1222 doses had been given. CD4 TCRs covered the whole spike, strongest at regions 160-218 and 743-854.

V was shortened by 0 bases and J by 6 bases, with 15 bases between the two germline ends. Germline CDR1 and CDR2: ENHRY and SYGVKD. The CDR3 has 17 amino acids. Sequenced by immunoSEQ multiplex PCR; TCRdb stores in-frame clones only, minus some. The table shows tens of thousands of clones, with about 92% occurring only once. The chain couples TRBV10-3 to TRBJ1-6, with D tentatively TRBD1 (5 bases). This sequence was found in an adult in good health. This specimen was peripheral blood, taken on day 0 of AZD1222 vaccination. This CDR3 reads CAISESGQSFGNSPLHF. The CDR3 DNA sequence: TGTGCCATCAGTGAGTCGGGGCAGTCCTTCGGTAATTCACCCCTCCACTTT.